Below, 8 T cell receptor beta chains from the same sample are listed, as sequenced in a study of cytomegalovirus exposure and HLA in healthy donors. TCRdb keeps only in-frame clones here, not all; method: immunoSEQ multiplex PCR. The data contain approximately 180,000 clones, 86% of them seen just once; the ten biggest clones take up about 1.6%. Sequenced: PBMCs. These receptors all come from a woman aged 18-29 years in good health and CMV-seronegative.

The chain employs TRBV19 and TRBJ2-7; 7 nucleotides agree with TRBD2. The CDR3 has 14 amino acids. Trimming cost V 7 bases and J 7 bases; bases outside gene matches: 13. Germline CDR1 reads LNHDA; CDR2 reads SQIVND (reference sequence). The CDR3 nucleotides read TGTGCCAGTATGCCTTCGGGACTATCCTCGGAGCAGTACTTC. As protein: CASMPSGLSSEQYF. The variable domain in full, completed from reference TRBV19 and TRBJ2-7, reads DGGITQSPKYLFRKEGQNVTLSCEQNLNHDAMYWYRQDPGQGLRLIYYSQIVNDFQKGDIAEGYSVSREKKESFPLTVTSAQKNPTAFYLCASMPSGLSSEQYFGPGTRLTVT.

The V call is TRBV18, the J call TRBJ2-7; the D gene is possibly TRBD2 (6 bases). Trimming left V 0 bases short and J 2 bases short, with 14 bases between. The CDR3 has 16 amino acids. Germline V gives CDR1 KGHSH, CDR2 LQKENI. CDR3 sequence reads: CASSPPWGGGAYEQYF. CDR3 DNA: TGTGCCAGCTCACCACCGTGGGGAGGAGGGGCCTACGAGCAGTACTTC.

The chain recombines TRBV29-1 with TRBJ2-5, with D uncertain. V lost 6 bases to trimming and J lost 2 bases, with 7 bases between them. The CDR3 covers 11 residues. Germline-derived CDR1 and CDR2 are SQVTM and ANQGSEA. CDR3 coding DNA: TGCAGCGTCCGTTTTCAAGAGACCCAGTACTTC. Translating gives CSVRFQETQYF.

J is TRBJ2-3 and V is TRBV19, with D possibly TRBD2 on 6 matching bases. V lost 6 bases and J lost 1, with 17 bases in between. This CDR3 region has 16 residues. CDR1 is LNHDA, CDR2 SQIVND, per germline (reference sequence). The CDR3 DNA reads as TGTGCCAGTAGCCCTAGGGGCGGGACCGGCACAGATACGCAGTATTTT. This sequence encodes CASSPRGGTGTDTQYF.

The rearrangement links TRBV2 to TRBJ1-1; D gene unclear. The V gene lost 7 bases and the J gene lost 7 bases, with 13 bases spanning the gap. The CDR3 runs 12 residues. The germline gives CDR1 SNHLY, CDR2 FYNNEI. This CDR3 is CASKSRGIEAFF. Written as DNA, the CDR3 is TGTGCCAGCAAATCCCGCGGCATTGAAGCTTTCTTT.

The J gene is TRBJ1-1, the V gene TRBV7-3; perhaps TRBD1 as D (5 bases). Trimming cost V 2 bases and J 7 bases, with 14 bases left between them. This CDR3 has 14 amino acids. The germline V gene has CDR1 SGHTA and CDR2 FQGTGA. The CDR3 region has the DNA TGTGCCAGCAGCTTAGCCCCAGGGTTCGGTGAAGCTTTCTTT. Its protein is CASSLAPGFGEAFF.

This rearrangement joins TRBV2 to TRBJ1-2, with 10 bases that match TRBD1. The trim removed 4 bases at V and 2 bases at J, leaving 4 bases unmatched. CDR3 length: 15 residues. The germline V gene has CDR1 SNHLY and CDR2 FYNNEI. This CDR3 reads CASSGGTGVNYGYTF. The CDR3 coding sequence is TGTGCCAGCAGTGGGGGGACAGGGGTGAACTATGGCTACACCTTC.

This clone appeared a single time. The chain uses TRBV6-1 and TRBJ2-7, with D tentatively TRBD2 (5 bases). The CDR3 consists of 16 residues. Germline V gene sequence: CDR1 MNHNS, CDR2 SASEGT. V was clipped by 2 bases and J by 3 bases, with 17 bases between them. The CDR3 DNA is TGTGCCAGCAGTGAACCTCTAAAGGCACGGGGCTACGAGCAGTACTTC. Protein sequence: CASSEPLKARGYEQYF.